Shown below are 22 T cell receptor beta chains from a single sample sequenced in a study of metastatic and nonmetastatic thyroid tumors. TCRdb re-processed the PCR reads through MiXCR. The sample lists over 25,000 clones; more than 15% were seen once. Thyroid surgery was preceded by no treatment in any patient. The specimen was blood. The receptors were gathered from a female donor with papillary thyroid cancer or a benign thyroid nodule (not recorded which). Some clones in this sample may be carry-over from other donors' samples.

As for this clone: The junction departs from the called germline gene at one end, perhaps through a read error. V gene TRBV20-1 combines with J gene TRBJ1-6; no clear D. The length of the CDR3 is 15 residues. The germline CDR1 and CDR2 sequences are DFQATT and SNEGSKA (reference sequence). CDR3 amino acids: CSARYWLSYNPPLHF. The CDR3 DNA is TGCAGTGCTAGATATTGGCTCTCCTATAATCCACCCCTCCACTTT.

Of note for this clone: One junction end disagrees with the germline gene, perhaps due to a read error. This sequence joins TRBV20-1 and TRBJ1-6, with TRBD1 as a possible D gene (5 bases). Germline values: CDR1 DFQATT, CDR2 SNEGSKA (reference sequence). This CDR3 region has 15 residues. CDR3 sequence: CSARAAGWGISHLHF. The CDR3, as DNA: TGCAGTGCTAGAGCTGCAGGGTGGGGAATTTCACACCTCCACTTT.

A word on this clone: Relative to the germline gene, one junction end is altered; a read error may explain this. This chain joins TRBV20-1 and TRBJ2-6, with no clear D. CDR3 length equals 17 residues. Germline values: CDR1 DFQATT, CDR2 SNEGSKA (reference sequence). The CDR3 sequence is CSAGEVGSYSGSNVLTF. The CDR3 nucleotides are TGCAGTGCTGGAGAGGTGGGTAGTTACTCTGGGTCCAACGTCCTGACTTTC.

By its share, this clone is medium-sized. V is TRBV6-1 and J is TRBJ2-7; TRBD2 agrees at 10 bases. CDR1 and CDR2 (germline): MNHNS, SASEGT. CDR3 length: 15 residues. V gave up 8 bases and J gave up 1 base; unmatched junction bases: 8. The CDR3: CASGLSSGGSYEQYF. CDR3 DNA: TGTGCCAGCGGCTTAAGTAGCGGGGGGTCCTACGAGCAGTACTTC.

This clone was detected many times. This chain links TRBV28 with TRBJ2-3, with a weak D call TRBD1 (5 bases). V was cut by 3 bases and J by 0 bases, with 19 bases left in between. The V gene's germline CDR1 is MDHEN and CDR2 SYDVKM. This CDR3 has 18 amino acids. CDR3 protein: CASSFWWGLNISTDTQYF. DNA for the CDR3: TGTGCCAGCAGTTTTTGGTGGGGCCTTAACATTAGCACAGATACGCAGTATTTT.

This chain links TRBV11-1 with TRBJ2-7; the D gene could be TRBD1 or TRBD2 (5 bases each). V lost 0 bases and J 2 bases, leaving 17 bases between the germline ends. Per germline, CDR1 SGHAT and CDR2 FQDESV (reference sequence). This CDR3 is 17 amino acids long. CDR3 in DNA: TGTGCCAGCAGCTTAGCGGCCCATTTTGGGGGAACCTACGAGCAGTACTTC. Protein product: CASSLAAHFGGTYEQYF. The full variable domain, in which reference TRBV11-1 and TRBJ2-7 provide the parts outside the CDR3, is EAEVAQSPRYKITEKSQAVAFWCDPISGHATLYWYRQILGQGPELLVQFQDESVVDDSQLPKDRFSAERLKGVDSTLKIQPAELGDSAMYLCASSLAAHFGGTYEQYFGPGTRLTVT.

This clone was detected many times. The chain combines TRBV5-1 with TRBJ2-4; D gene uncertain. The germline V gene encodes CDR1 SGHRS and CDR2 YFSETQ. This CDR3 has 14 residues. Between the trimmed V and J ends, which lost 4 bases and 2 bases, there was a span of 10 bases. The DNA of the CDR3 is TGCGCCAGCAGCCCCACGGTTCCCAAAAACATTCAGTACTTC. Translating gives CASSPTVPKNIQYF.

This clone came up many times. This chain joins TRBV3-1 and TRBJ2-1; D is perhaps TRBD2 (6 bases). Looked up from germline, CDR1 is LGHDT and CDR2 is YNNKEL (reference sequence). CDR3 length: 16 residues. The V and J ends lost 2 bases and 0 bases respectively, with 11 bases between them. The CDR3 sequence: CASSQFQTSSYNEQFF. The CDR3 bases are TGTGCCAGCAGCCAATTCCAGACTAGCTCCTACAATGAGCAGTTCTTC.

Regarding this clone: This is likely a read error, given that the CDR3 carries no conserved phenylalanine or tryptophan at its end. The limits of the CDR3 on the DNA are not certain, so only TCRdb's listed CDR3 is given. The gene calls are TRBV9 and TRBJ2-2. The CDR3 has 12 amino acids, counting both end residues. In germline, CDR1 is SGDLS, CDR2 YYNGEE. Here the CDR3 reads CASSAYSWRASG.

Remarks on this clone: The junction shows a germline mismatch at one end, possibly a read error. The chain has TRBV4-1 and TRBJ1-6; D gene unclear. Germline assignment: CDR1 MGHRA and CDR2 YSYEKL. This CDR3 spans 16 amino acids. In DNA form, the CDR3 reads TGCGCCAGCAGCCAAGAGGGCACTGGTAATAATCCACCCCTCCACTTT. Translated: CASSQEGTGNNPPLHF.

V and J are TRBV27 and TRBJ1-5, with D unresolved. Germline V CDR1 and CDR2: MNHEY, SMNVEV (reference sequence). Trimming cost V 9 bases and J 1 base, with 16 bases left between them. This CDR3 is 15 amino acids long. This CDR3 reads CASSITVGSNQPQHF. CDR3 coding DNA: TGTGCCAGTAGTATAACAGTAGGCAGCAATCAGCCCCAGCATTTT.

This clone was counted many times. Sequence at one end of the junction differs from germline and may be a read error. The chain joins TRBV15 to TRBJ1-1; D is undetermined. CDR1 is LNHNV, CDR2 YYDKDF, per germline (reference sequence). The CDR3 consists of 15 residues. In nucleotides, the CDR3 is TGTACCACCAGCAGAACCAGGACGGACCTGGCTGAAGCTTTCTTT. Translated: CTTSRTRTDLAEAFF. Drawing the rest from reference TRBV15 and TRBJ1-1, the complete variable domain is DAMVIQNPRYQVTQFGKPVTLSCSQTLNHNVMYWYQQKSSQAPKLLFHYYDKDFNNEADTPDNFQSRRPNTSFCFLDIRSPGLGDTAMYLCTTSRTRTDLAEAFFGQGTRLTVV.

About this clone: The junction does not match germline at one end; this may be a read error. The chain joins TRBV3-1 to TRBJ2-5, with 12 bases matching TRBD2. Germline loops: CDR1 LGHDT, CDR2 YNNKEL (reference sequence). CDR3 length: 18 residues. CDR3 sequence reads: CASSQVRLAGGPWEIQYF. CDR3 coding DNA: TGTGCCAGCAGCCAAGTGCGGCTAGCGGGAGGGCCGTGGGAGATCCAGTACTTC.

This clone was found many times. The chain uses TRBV19 and TRBJ2-7; 7 bases line up with TRBD1. The CDR3 is 15 amino acids. The germline V gene has CDR1 LNHDA and CDR2 SQIVND (reference sequence). V shed 5 bases, J shed 6 bases, and the junction held 13 bases outside the gene matches. In DNA, the CDR3 is TGTGCCAGTAGTCTCCCGCGACAGGGAGTGGCCGAGCAGTACTTC. It encodes CASSLPRQGVAEQYF.

This clone was seen a single time. This sequence joins TRBV9 and TRBJ2-1; 13 bases match TRBD2. CDR1 and CDR2 (germline): SGDLS, YYNGEE. CDR3 length: 18 amino acids. Unmatched junction bases numbered 7, after V lost 0 bases and J lost 4 bases. CDR3 in amino acids: CASSVGGLAGWRYNEQFF. The CDR3 nucleotides read TGTGCCAGCAGCGTAGGGGGACTAGCGGGGTGGCGGTACAATGAGCAGTTCTTC. Complete variable domain (other parts from reference TRBV9 and TRBJ2-1): DSGVTQTPKHLITATGQRVTLRCSPRSGDLSVYWYQQSLDQGLQFLIQYYNGEERAKGNILERFSAQQFPDLHSELNLSSLELGDSALYFCASSVGGLAGWRYNEQFFGPGTRLTVL.

The chain is built from TRBV7-8 and TRBJ1-1; 9 bases match TRBD1. V shed 3 bases, J shed 4 bases, and the junction held 0 bases outside the gene matches. CDR3 length: 13 residues. CDR1 is SGHVS and CDR2 is FQNEAQ in the germline V gene. The CDR3 DNA is TGTGCCAGCAGCTTGACAGGGGGCACTGAAGCTTTCTTT. Translated: CASSLTGGTEAFF.

This clone was counted ten times or more. V gene TRBV29-1 combines with J gene TRBJ2-5; D perhaps matches TRBD2 (5 bases). This CDR3 comprises 12 residues. The germline CDR1 and CDR2 sequences are SQVTM and ANQGSEA. V was cut by 6 bases and J by 5 bases, with 13 bases left in between. CDR3 sequence reads: CSVGERGETQYF. In DNA, the CDR3 is TGCAGCGTCGGGGAACGAGGGGAGACCCAGTACTTC.

This clone was detected ten times or more. V usage is TRBV28 and J usage is TRBJ1-2, with TRBD1 matching over 8 bases. The germline V gene encodes CDR1 MDHEN and CDR2 SYDVKM. Trimming took 7 bases from V and 7 from J; bases not matched to a gene: 8. The CDR3 contains 13 residues. CDR3 loop: CASILTGGGGYTF. CDR3 DNA: TGTGCCAGCATTCTTACAGGGGGGGGTGGCTACACCTTC.

This clone was picked up many times. The chain has TRBV28 and TRBJ2-5, with D perhaps matching TRBD2 (7 bases). The CDR3 runs 15 residues. V gave up 1 base and J gave up 4 bases, with 13 bases separating them. Per germline, CDR1 MDHEN and CDR2 SYDVKM. This CDR3 reads CASSLYEGGRETQYF. CDR3 DNA: TGTGCCAGCAGTTTATATGAGGGGGGGCGAGAGACCCAGTACTTC.

This clone showed up many times. The CDR3 here is CASSFRQGKNSPLHF. CDR3 coding DNA: TGTGCCAGCAGCTTTAGACAGGGGAAGAATTCACCCCTCCACTTT. The rearrangement links TRBV6-1 to TRBJ1-6; TRBD1 matches at 8 bases. The length of the CDR3 is 15 residues. The trim removed 6 bases at V and 7 bases at J, leaving 8 bases unmatched. Germline loops: CDR1 MNHNS, CDR2 SASEGT.

This clone came up many times. A read error is possible here, since a much larger clone lies one base away. V gene TRBV20-1 combines with J gene TRBJ2-2; 10 nucleotides agree with TRBD2. The CDR3 consists of 15 residues. CDR1 is DFQATT, CDR2 SNEGSKA, per germline (reference sequence). DNA of the CDR3: TGCAGTGCTAGCCTAGCGGGGGCCGACACCGGGGAGCTGGTTTTT. It translates to CSASLAGADTGELVF.

This clone was picked up many times. The sample carries other DNA sequences with the same CDR3. The chain uses TRBV3-1 and TRBJ2-3; D call uncertain. Germline V gene data show CDR1 as LGHDT and CDR2 as YNNKEL (reference sequence). The CDR3 is made up of 15 amino acids. V dropped 3 bases and J dropped 2 bases, with 12 bases sitting between them. CDR3 in DNA: TGTGCCAGCAGCCAGACCGGGTACGACACAGATACGCAGTATTTT. It is translated as CASSQTGYDTDTQYF.